This T cell receptor beta chain was observed in a study of monozygotic twins with inflammatory bowel disease. Findings and caveats of the study: The inverse Simpson measure of TCRbeta diversity was lower in IBD patients than in healthy co-twins. Immunosuppressive treatments were not uniform, and this may have added variability to patient repertoires.

Per donor, 2 to 2.5 ml of blood was collected and frozen. The CDR3 runs to 17 residues. Germline values: CDR1 DFQATT, CDR2 SNEGSKA (reference sequence). With the 5' RACE reads reprocessed, TCRdb shows one record per CDR3 protein and no DNA. The data include approximately 140,000 distinct CDR3 sequences; the top ten clones carry approximately 2.5%. Worth noting for this clonotype: Its antigen is still unknown.

This TCR came from a human donor with ulcerative colitis or Crohn's disease, or a healthy co-twin of an affected twin (not recorded which). The sequencing input was blood. The chain uses TRBV20-1 and TRBJ2-2; TCRdb reports TRBD2, a call that lacks DNA to check it against. CDR3: CSARDLSARTNTGELFF.